The 6 T cell receptor beta chains below were found in one sample sequenced in a study of PD-L1 blockade in urothelial cancer. Time point described: pretreatment peripheral blood. Data came from immunoSEQ multiplex PCR; TCRdb stores just in-frame clones and leaves some out. Of around 130,000 clones in the sample, around 84% were seen once. Source: PBMCs, taken around atezolizumab (anti-PD-L1) treatment. These receptors were obtained from a man aged 45-65 years with urothelial cancer.

The V gene is TRBV15, the J gene TRBJ2-7; D is ambiguous. The CDR3 runs to 13 residues. Per the germline V gene, CDR1 is LNHNV and CDR2 is YYDKDF (reference sequence). V was cut by 3 bases and J by 2 bases, with 8 bases left in between. The CDR3 DNA sequence: TGTGCCACCAGCAGTCCCCCCGCCTACGAGCAGTACTTC. As protein: CATSSPPAYEQYF. Complete variable domain (other parts from reference TRBV15 and TRBJ2-7): DAMVIQNPRYQVTQFGKPVTLSCSQTLNHNVMYWYQQKSSQAPKLLFHYYDKDFNNEADTPDNFQSRRPNTSFCFLDIRSPGLGDTAMYLCATSSPPAYEQYFGPGTRLTVT.

The gene calls are TRBV2 and TRBJ2-1; D not resolved. The CDR3 has 11 residues. Looked up from germline, CDR1 is SNHLY and CDR2 is FYNNEI. With 4 bases removed from V and 6 bases from J, the gap between germline ends came to 4 bases. The CDR3 DNA is TGTGCCAGCAGTGCCGGCAATGAGCAGTTCTTC. Encoded protein: CASSAGNEQFF.

This clone was seen just once. This chain connects TRBV28 to TRBJ1-4; 7 bases map to TRBD1. This CDR3 contains 15 residues. CDR1 and CDR2 (germline): MDHEN, SYDVKM. Trimming removed 3 bases from V and 5 bases from J; junction bases left unmatched: 6. CDR3 in amino acids: CASSFSGQTNEKLFF. DNA for the CDR3: TGTGCCAGCAGTTTCTCGGGACAGACGAATGAAAAACTGTTTTTT.

The table lists this clone with a few counts. The chain employs TRBV28 and TRBJ1-5; the match to TRBD1 covers 7 bases. There are 14 residues in the CDR3. Trimming cost V 6 bases and J 6 bases; bases outside gene matches: 8. Per germline, CDR1 MDHEN and CDR2 SYDVKM. The CDR3 DNA is TGTGCCAGCAGGGCGGGACAGAGGGTTCAGCCCCAGCATTTT. Translated, it gives CASRAGQRVQPQHF.

The CDR3 bases are TGCGCCAGCAGTACCGGGGTCGATGGATCTGAAGCTTTCTTT. It translates to CASSTGVDGSEAFF. The chain recombines TRBV5-1 with TRBJ1-1; no clear D. V was trimmed by 5 bases and J by 6 bases, leaving 17 bases between them. Per the germline V gene, CDR1 is SGHRS and CDR2 is YFSETQ. This CDR3 region has 14 residues.

About this clone itself: The same CDR3 also results from other DNA sequences found in this sample. The rearrangement uses TRBV18 and TRBJ1-1, with D perhaps matching TRBD1 (5 bases). This CDR3 is 13 amino acids long. V shed 4 bases and J shed 2 bases, with 8 bases lying between them. Germline V gene lookup returns CDR1 KGHSH and CDR2 LQKENI. CDR3 nucleotides: TGTGCCAGCTCACAGGGGCTAAACACTGAAGCTTTCTTT. This gives the protein CASSQGLNTEAFF.